These 9 T cell receptor beta chains share one sample of origin, sequenced in a study of T cells in Graves' hyperthyroidism and ophthalmopathy. Amplification targeted TCR beta CDR3 regions from RNA transcripts. With the HTBI primer set, the TCR CDR3 went through a first round of RT-PCR. TCRdb reprocessed the multiplex PCR reads via MiXCR and lists one record per CDR3 protein. The sample records fewer than 550,000 distinct CDR3 sequences, about a sixth being singletons. Sequencing input: blood. The receptors were gathered from a woman between 18 and 30 years old with Graves' hyperthyroidism.

In this sample, this clonotype turned up many times. The chain has TRBV7-3 and TRBJ2-1; TRBD2 aligns across 10 bases. This CDR3 is built from 16 residues. Germline CDR1 is SGHTA and CDR2 is FQGTGA. Trimming cost V 1 base and J 7 bases; bases outside gene matches: 7. The CDR3 reads CASSLKSSGSLNEQFF. The CDR3 region has the DNA TGTGCCAGCAGCTTAAAGTCTAGCGGGAGCCTAAATGAGCAGTTCTTC.

This clonotype was picked up many times. The chain combines TRBV11-1 with TRBJ2-6; TRBD1 is a possible D gene (5 bases). V was shortened by 1 base and J by 4 bases, with 11 bases between the two germline ends. The CDR3 runs 16 residues. The V gene's germline CDR1 is SGHAT and CDR2 FQDESV (reference sequence). Here the CDR3 DNA reads TGTGCCAGCAGCTTAGGACGTGGGGCCGGGGCCAACGTCCTGACTTTC. Encoded protein: CASSLGRGAGANVLTF.

The chain has TRBV5-6 and TRBJ1-2, with TRBD1 matching 8 bases. The germline CDR1 and CDR2 sequences are SGHDT and YYEEEE. J was trimmed by 7 bases and V by 2 bases; bases with no gene match: 7. The CDR3 length is 14 residues. For the CDR3, the DNA is TGTGCCAGCAGCTTTTATTCAGGGGGCGGTGGCTACACCTTC. This sequence encodes CASSFYSGGGGYTF.

This clonotype came up a few times. Since a much larger clone is just one base distant, this may be a read error. This chain links TRBV9 with TRBJ2-5; 9 nucleotides agree with TRBD2. CDR1 is SGDLS and CDR2 is YYNGEE in the germline V gene. CDR3 length: 14 residues. CDR3 protein: CASSVGVAGETQCF. The CDR3 DNA sequence: TGTGCCAGCAGCGTAGGTGTAGCGGGGGAGACCCAGTGCTTC.

Turning to this clonotype: One end of the junction does not line up with germline, which may come from a read error. The rearrangement joins TRBV19 to TRBJ2-7; TRBD2 agrees at 9 bases. Germline values: CDR1 LNHDA, CDR2 SQIVND (reference sequence). This CDR3 region has 13 residues. CDR3 loop: CARAGGPAYERYF. The CDR3 bases are TGTGCCAGGGCGGGAGGGCCGGCCTACGAGCGGTACTTC.

In this sample, this clonotype turned up a few times. The V and J genes are TRBV4-1 and TRBJ1-6; 9 nucleotides match TRBD1. V trimming: 0 bases; J trimming: 10 bases; junction bases outside the gene matches: 7. The CDR3 has 16 amino acids. CDR1 is MGHRA, CDR2 YSYEKL, per germline. CDR3 bases: TGCGCCAGCAGCCAAGACGCGGGGACAGGGAGATCACCCCTCCACTTT. Residues: CASSQDAGTGRSPLHF.

This clonotype was picked up a small number of times. The CDR3 DNA sequence: TGTGCCAGTAGTACGGGACAAGACTATGGCTACACCTTC. This encodes CASSTGQDYGYTF. The chain employs TRBV19 and TRBJ1-2; D might be TRBD1 (6 bases). This CDR3 is built from 13 residues. Trimming took 4 bases from V and 3 from J, leaving 9 bases between them. Germline-derived CDR1 and CDR2 are LNHDA and SQIVND (reference sequence).

This rearrangement joins TRBV27 to TRBJ2-7, with D tentatively TRBD2 (6 bases). V lost 7 bases and J 4 bases, leaving 14 bases between the germline ends. CDR1 and CDR2 from the germline V gene are MNHEY and SMNVEV (reference sequence). The CDR3 extends over 13 amino acids. CDR3 nucleotide sequence: TGTGCCAGCACCGGGGGAAGCTTTTACGAGCAGTACTTC. Translation: CASTGGSFYEQYF.

This clonotype was seen repeatedly, ten times or more. The V gene is TRBV30, the J gene TRBJ2-1; D remains ambiguous. The CDR3 covers 13 residues. V was trimmed by 8 bases and J by 0 bases, leaving 11 bases between them. Germline CDR1 reads GTSNPN; CDR2 reads SVGIG (reference sequence). This chain's CDR3 is CASDRSSYNEQFF. CDR3 DNA sequence: TGTGCCAGCGACCGTTCCTCCTACAATGAGCAGTTCTTC.